This T cell receptor beta chain comes out of a study of cytomegalovirus exposure and HLA in healthy donors. In the study overall: Around 85 million unique TCRs from HLA-typed donors were held in an early data release. Study results and limitations: An ancestry cluster, one associated with Asian ancestry, reportedly showed fewer N-insertions than the approximately 670-donor mean in a later analysis.

Germline V gene sequence: CDR1 MDHEN, CDR2 SYDVKM. Trimming shortened V by 9 bases and J by 5 bases, and 17 bases separated the two germline ends. CDR3 length: 13 amino acids. The study ran its PCR with 60 Vbeta and 13 Jbeta primers. Profiled with immunoSEQ multiplex PCR; TCRdb holds only in-frame clones, not every one. The sample records approximately 89,000 clones, approximately 77% being singletons. The donors were healthy bone marrow donors. There are a few counts of this clone. What it binds is not known. This clonotype originated in a young man in good health and CMV-seronegative. The chain uses TRBV28 and TRBJ2-7; maybe TRBD1 (5 bases). Specimen: PBMCs. This CDR3 is CARRLRGVHEQYF. In nucleotides, the CDR3 is TGTGCCAGACGCCTAAGGGGCGTGCACGAGCAGTACTTC. The variable domain in full, completed from reference TRBV28 and TRBJ2-7, reads DVKVTQSSRYLVKRTGEKVFLECVQDMDHENMFWYRQDPGLGLRLIYFSYDVKMKEKGDIPEGYSVSREKKERFSLILESASTNQTSMYLCARRLRGVHEQYFGPGTRLTVT.